A single sample gave rise to the 20 T cell receptor beta chains below, sequenced in a study of T cell clonotyping in hematopoietic cell transplantation. Documented time point: recipient sample about 28 days before transplant, after cytoreduction. The repertoire was sequenced with immunoSEQ multiplex PCR; TCRdb's copy has only in-frame clones and lacks some. The sample has 25,000 to 30,000 clones; 80% to 90% are singletons. The sequencing used peripheral blood mononuclear cells, collected before stem cell transplant. The receptors derive from a woman aged 60-70 years with acute myeloid leukemia. Some clones in this sample may be carry-over from other donors' samples.

This clone was seen more than once but under ten times. J is TRBJ2-5 and V is TRBV2; tentatively, D is TRBD1 or TRBD2 (5 bases each). Germline CDR1 SNHLY, CDR2 FYNNEI. The ends were cut back, 2 bases at V and 5 bases at J, with 15 bases in the middle. This CDR3 is built from 15 residues. The chain's CDR3 is CASSEWGPWGETQYF. Here the CDR3 DNA reads TGTGCCAGCAGTGAATGGGGTCCCTGGGGGGAGACCCAGTACTTC.

For the CDR3, the DNA is TGTGCCAGCAGCTCAGAGGTCGGGGAGCTGTTTTTT. As protein: CASSSEVGELFF. The chain carries TRBV11-3 and TRBJ2-2; no clear D. The CDR3 contains 12 residues. CDR1 and CDR2 (germline): SGHNT, YENEEA. V gave up 4 bases and J gave up 7 bases, with 7 bases separating them.

The chain joins TRBV4-1 to TRBJ1-6, with a tentative D call TRBD1 (6 bases). Trimming removed 0 bases from V and 3 bases from J, with 15 bases in between. The V gene's germline CDR1 is MGHRA and CDR2 YSYEKL. This CDR3 is built from 18 residues. This CDR3 reads CASSQEFRGGIYNSPLHF. Here the CDR3 DNA reads TGCGCCAGCAGCCAAGAGTTCAGGGGTGGGATCTATAATTCACCCCTCCACTTT.

This clone is a singleton in its sample. A much larger clonotype is one base distant, so this may be a read error. V is TRBV4-3 and J is TRBJ1-2; a weak D match, TRBD1 (5 bases). V lost 0 bases, J lost 1 base, and 9 bases lay in between. CDR3 length: 15 residues. The V gene's germline CDR1 is LGHNA and CDR2 YSLEER. The CDR3 sequence is CASSQDWGVNYGYTF. Here the CDR3 DNA reads TGCGCCAGCAGCCAAGATTGGGGGGTTAACTATGGCTACACCTTC.

CDR3 DNA sequence: TGTGCCAGCAGCGTAGGGGTTACCAATCAGCCCCAGCATTTT. Encoded protein: CASSVGVTNQPQHF. This chain links TRBV5-6 with TRBJ1-5; the D gene is possibly TRBD1 (5 bases). CDR3 length equals 14 residues. The V end was cut by 4 bases, the J end by 3 bases, with 11 bases between. Germline CDR1 SGHDT, CDR2 YYEEEE.

The chain combines TRBV28 with TRBJ1-5; TRBD1 might be the D (5 bases). Germline V gene data show CDR1 as MDHEN and CDR2 as SYDVKM. The V gene lost 5 bases and the J gene lost 3 bases, with 17 bases spanning the gap. The CDR3 is made up of 16 amino acids. The CDR3 bases are TGTGCCAGCAGTCCTAAGGGACGGACTCTCAATCAGCCCCAGCATTTT. Its protein product is CASSPKGRTLNQPQHF.

V and J are TRBV5-1 and TRBJ1-1; D not resolved. The ends were cut back, 6 bases at V and 3 bases at J, with 12 bases in the middle. Germline V gene lookup returns CDR1 SGHRS and CDR2 YFSETQ. This CDR3 is 13 amino acids long. The DNA for the CDR3 is TGCGCCAGCACCTCCGGGCGGGACACTGAAGCTTTCTTT. This translates into CASTSGRDTEAFF.

The rearrangement links TRBV19 to TRBJ2-3, with D unclear. V shed 0 bases and J shed 3 bases, with 1 base lying between them. Germline CDR1 LNHDA, CDR2 SQIVND (reference sequence). The CDR3 contains 12 residues. This CDR3 is CASSIDTDTQYF. For the CDR3, the DNA is TGTGCCAGTAGTATAGATACAGATACGCAGTATTTT.

This chain connects TRBV6-6 to TRBJ1-3; D is perhaps TRBD1 (5 bases). Trimming removed 4 bases from V and 2 bases from J, with 12 bases in between. The CDR3 is 15 residues long. From germline, CDR1 is MNHNY and CDR2 SVGAGI (reference sequence). The CDR3 bases are TGTGCCAGCAGTTCCTCCTCGACAGCTGGAAACACCATATATTTT. As protein: CASSSSSTAGNTIYF.

This clone was found a few times. The J gene is TRBJ1-1, the V gene TRBV5-6; TRBD1 matches at 7 bases. The V segment lost 1 base and the J segment 3 bases; nucleotides outside the gene matches: 12. The CDR3 has 17 amino acids. CDR1 is SGHDT and CDR2 is YYEEEE in the germline V gene. The DNA for the CDR3 is TGTGCCAGCAGCTTGAAGAGGGGCCGGGACAGTTACACTGAAGCTTTCTTT. Translating gives CASSLKRGRDSYTEAFF.

The J gene is TRBJ2-5, the V gene TRBV19, with D maybe TRBD2 (6 bases). The CDR3 sequence is 15 residues long. Germline V CDR1 and CDR2: LNHDA, SQIVND (reference sequence). Trimming pared 0 bases from V and 5 bases from J, leaving 13 bases between. CDR3 protein: CASSIDLGGFETQYF. For the CDR3, the DNA is TGTGCCAGTAGTATAGATCTCGGAGGGTTCGAGACCCAGTACTTC.

This clone showed up just a few times. J is TRBJ2-7 and V is TRBV19; maybe TRBD2 (6 bases). Between the trimmed V and J ends, which lost 3 bases and 6 bases, there was a span of 15 bases. The germline CDR1 and CDR2 sequences are LNHDA and SQIVND (reference sequence). The CDR3 consists of 14 residues. Written as DNA, the CDR3 is TGTGCCAGTAGTATTGGGTCGGGGGTACCCGAGCAGTACTTC. This encodes CASSIGSGVPEQYF.

The chain combines TRBV6-6 with TRBJ1-2; D ambiguous. In germline, CDR1 is MNHNY, CDR2 SVGAGI (reference sequence). The CDR3 is 12 residues long. V lost 7 bases and J lost 6, with 12 bases in between. CDR3 loop: CASTVTSDGYTF. The DNA of the CDR3 is TGTGCCAGCACCGTAACATCGGATGGCTACACCTTC.

This chain links TRBV28 with TRBJ1-2; perhaps TRBD1 as D (6 bases). Trimming took 3 bases from V and 8 from J, leaving 13 bases between them. The germline CDR1 and CDR2 sequences are MDHEN and SYDVKM. This CDR3 is built from 13 residues. The CDR3 coding sequence is TGTGCCAGCAGTTTCGGACAGCGAAGGGGCTACACCTTC. Translating it yields CASSFGQRRGYTF.

The chain has TRBV6-6 and TRBJ2-7; 7 nucleotides match TRBD1. The germline gives CDR1 MNHNY, CDR2 SVGAGI (reference sequence). V shed 6 bases, J shed 5 bases, and the junction held 4 bases outside the gene matches. This CDR3 is 12 amino acids long. This CDR3 reads CASRRQGDEQYF. In nucleotides, the CDR3 is TGTGCCAGCAGACGACAGGGCGACGAGCAGTACTTC.

The CDR3 DNA follows: TGTGCCAGCAGCTTGACGACCACAGATACGCAGTATTTT. Protein sequence: CASSLTTTDTQYF. The chain recombines TRBV5-6 with TRBJ2-3; D is undetermined. This CDR3 is built from 13 residues. Deletions cut 1 base from V and 2 bases from J, with 5 bases between. Germline V gene lookup returns CDR1 SGHDT and CDR2 YYEEEE. The full variable domain, completed using reference TRBV5-6 and TRBJ2-3, is DAGVTQSPTHLIKTRGQQVTLRCSPKSGHDTVSWYQQALGQGPQFIFQYYEEEERQRGNFPDRFSGHQFPNYSSELNVNALLLGDSALYLCASSLTTTDTQYFGPGTRLTVL.

The rearrangement uses TRBV6-6 and TRBJ2-5; either TRBD1 or TRBD2 may supply D (7 bases each). CDR1 and CDR2 from the germline V gene are MNHNY and SVGAGI (reference sequence). The CDR3 consists of 14 residues. The V end lost 2 bases, the J end lost 3 bases, and 10 bases lay between the germline ends. The CDR3 is CASSYPGGEETQYF. For the CDR3, the DNA is TGTGCCAGCAGTTACCCAGGGGGGGAAGAGACCCAGTACTTC.

The CDR3 DNA reads TGTGCCAGCAGTTTTTACAGGGACACTGAAGCTTTCTTT. This gives the protein CASSFYRDTEAFF. The chain employs TRBV28 and TRBJ1-1; D is possibly TRBD1 (6 bases). CDR3 length: 13 amino acids. Trimming stripped 3 bases from V and 3 bases from J, with 8 bases between. Germline CDR1 and CDR2: MDHEN and SYDVKM. Full variable domain (rest looked up from reference TRBV28 and TRBJ1-1): DVKVTQSSRYLVKRTGEKVFLECVQDMDHENMFWYRQDPGLGLRLIYFSYDVKMKEKGDIPEGYSVSREKKERFSLILESASTNQTSMYLCASSFYRDTEAFFGQGTRLTVV.

This chain uses TRBV19 with TRBJ1-3, with a possible D match to TRBD1 (6 bases). Germline CDR1 reads LNHDA; CDR2 reads SQIVND (reference sequence). The length of the CDR3 is 15 residues. V lost 8 bases to trimming and J lost 0 bases, with 14 bases between them. CDR3 nucleotides: TGTGCCAGTGGGGCAGGGGCCTTCTCTGGAAACACCATATATTTT. It yields the protein CASGAGAFSGNTIYF.

V gene TRBV29-1 combines with J gene TRBJ1-2; D uncertain. V was shortened by 6 bases and J by 2 bases, with 10 bases between the two germline ends. The germline gives CDR1 SQVTM, CDR2 ANQGSEA. This CDR3 comprises 12 residues. In nucleotides, the CDR3 is TGCAGCGTGATTGAGGTAAACTATGGCTACACCTTC. Its protein product is CSVIEVNYGYTF. The full variable domain, completed using reference TRBV29-1 and TRBJ1-2, is SAVISQKPSRDICQRGTSLTIQCQVDSQVTMMFWYRQQPGQSLTLIATANQGSEATYESGFVIDKFPISRPNLTFSTLTVSNMSPEDSSIYLCSVIEVNYGYTFGSGTRLTVV.